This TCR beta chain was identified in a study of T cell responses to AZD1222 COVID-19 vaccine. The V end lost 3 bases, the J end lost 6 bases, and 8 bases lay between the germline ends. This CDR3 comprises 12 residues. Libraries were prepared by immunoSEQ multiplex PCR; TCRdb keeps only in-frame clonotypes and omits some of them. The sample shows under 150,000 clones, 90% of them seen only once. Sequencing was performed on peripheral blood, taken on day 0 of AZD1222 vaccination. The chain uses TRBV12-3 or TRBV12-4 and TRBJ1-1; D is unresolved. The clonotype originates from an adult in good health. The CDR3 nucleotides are TGTGCCAGCAGTTTCTATGGGGCTGAAGCTTTCTTT. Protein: CASSFYGAEAFF.